This T cell receptor (beta chain) was recovered during a study of blood T cell repertoires in COVID-19. Assay: immunoSEQ multiplex PCR; the TCRdb copy retains only in-frame clones and omits some. The sample has some 190,000 clones, about 88% seen once; the top ten hold about 4.2%. Trimming took 2 bases from V and 0 from J, leaving 8 bases between them. The CDR3 runs 15 residues. From germline, CDR1 is ENHRY and CDR2 SYGVKD. The chain combines TRBV10-3 with TRBJ1-5; D remains ambiguous. The sequenced sample was peripheral blood. The sequence derives from a human donor in a cohort sampled during active COVID-19. This CDR3 is CAISEARDSNQPQHF. Here the CDR3 DNA reads TGTGCCATCAGTGAGGCCCGGGATAGCAATCAGCCCCAGCATTTT.